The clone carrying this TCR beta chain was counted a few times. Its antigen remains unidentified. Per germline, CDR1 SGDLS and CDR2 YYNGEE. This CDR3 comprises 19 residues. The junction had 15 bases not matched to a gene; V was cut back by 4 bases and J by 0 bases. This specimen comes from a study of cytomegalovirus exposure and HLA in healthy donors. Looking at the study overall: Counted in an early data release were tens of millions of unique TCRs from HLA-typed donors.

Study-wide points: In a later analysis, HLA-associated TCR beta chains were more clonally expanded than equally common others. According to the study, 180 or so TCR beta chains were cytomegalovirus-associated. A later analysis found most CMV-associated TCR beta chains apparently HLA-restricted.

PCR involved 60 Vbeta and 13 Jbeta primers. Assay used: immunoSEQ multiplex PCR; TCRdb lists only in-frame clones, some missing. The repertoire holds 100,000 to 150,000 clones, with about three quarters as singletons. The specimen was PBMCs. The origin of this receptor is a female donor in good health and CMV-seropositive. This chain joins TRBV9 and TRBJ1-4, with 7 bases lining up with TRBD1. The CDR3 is CASSPTDQTGPATNEKLFF. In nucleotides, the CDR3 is TGTGCCAGCAGCCCCACCGACCAGACAGGGCCTGCAACTAATGAAAAACTGTTTTTT.